Below are 16 T cell receptor beta chains sequenced from a single sample in a study of T cells and copy number aberrations in small-cell lung cancer. TCRdb keeps only in-frame clones here, not all; method: immunoSEQ multiplex PCR. The sample lists about 2,600 clones; approximately 86% were seen once. The sample was normal tissue next to the tumor. Receptors originate from a man between 65 and 79 years old with small cell lung cancer.

The table lists this clone with a count of one. The chain joins TRBV6-1 to TRBJ2-7; TRBD1 agrees at 9 bases. CDR3 length equals 16 residues. J was trimmed by 4 bases and V by 0 bases; bases with no gene match: 7. Germline CDR1 MNHNS, CDR2 SASEGT. The CDR3 coding sequence is TGTGCCAGCAGTGAAGCCCACGGGACAGGGCGGTACGAGCAGTACTTC. It codes for CASSEAHGTGRYEQYF.

The chain has TRBV29-1 and TRBJ2-3, with D possibly TRBD2 on 5 matching bases. The germline V gene has CDR1 SQVTM and CDR2 ANQGSEA. Trimming cost V 2 bases and J 2 bases, with 11 bases left between them. This CDR3 contains 14 residues. This CDR3 reads CSVERGRDTDTQYF. DNA for the CDR3: TGCAGCGTTGAACGAGGACGGGACACAGATACGCAGTATTTT.

This clone is a singleton in its sample. The chain recombines TRBV7-8 with TRBJ2-3; D call uncertain. The CDR3 consists of 14 residues. Trimming stripped 5 bases from V and 2 bases from J, with 11 bases between. Looked up from germline, CDR1 is SGHVS and CDR2 is FQNEAQ. The DNA for the CDR3 is TGTGCCAGCAGCACCGGTGGGATCACAGATACGCAGTATTTT. Protein product: CASSTGGITDTQYF.

DNA for the CDR3: TGTGCCAGCAGCCTGCGAGGACAGGGGACCCGTGAAAAACTGTTTTTT. Translated, it gives CASSLRGQGTREKLFF. The J gene is TRBJ1-4, the V gene TRBV4-2, with 9 positions matching TRBD1. V was clipped by 4 bases and J by 7 bases; unmatched bases: 10. The germline CDR1 and CDR2 sequences are LGHNA and YNFKEQ. The CDR3 contains 16 residues.

The sample holds a few counts of this clone. The J gene is TRBJ1-5, the V gene TRBV6-1; D is undetermined. Germline-derived CDR1 and CDR2 are MNHNS and SASEGT. CDR3 size: 14 residues. V gave up 4 bases and J gave up 9 bases, with 16 bases separating them. CDR3 in amino acids: CASSADPLGRPQHF. The CDR3 DNA reads as TGTGCCAGCAGTGCGGACCCGCTTGGAAGGCCCCAGCATTTT.

The rearrangement uses TRBV7-3 and TRBJ2-3; 8 bases align to TRBD2. The germline V gene has CDR1 SGHTA and CDR2 FQGTGA. V was pared by 7 bases and J by 2 bases, with 5 bases of the junction left unmatched. CDR3 length equals 14 residues. As DNA, the CDR3 is TGTGCCAGCAAGGTAGCGGGAAACACAGATACGCAGTATTTT. It specifies CASKVAGNTDTQYF.

Details on this clone: The sample carries other DNA sequences with the same CDR3. The chain recombines TRBV6-5 with TRBJ2-5, with 9 bases matching TRBD1. Germline trimming cut 2 bases from V and 5 bases from J; bases unmatched to any gene: 6. Germline V lookup: CDR1 MNHEY, CDR2 SVGAGI. The CDR3 has 15 amino acids. CDR3 amino acids: CASSYKGQGWETQYF. CDR3 sequence (DNA): TGTGCCAGCAGTTACAAGGGACAGGGCTGGGAGACCCAGTACTTC.

The chain carries TRBV10-3 and TRBJ1-3; D gene unclear. Germline V gene lookup returns CDR1 ENHRY and CDR2 SYGVKD. The CDR3 consists of 16 residues. V was cut by 4 bases and J by 0 bases, with 13 bases left in between. CDR3 in amino acids: CAISGPIGISGNTIYF. CDR3 bases: TGTGCCATCAGTGGACCCATTGGGATCTCTGGAAACACCATATATTTT.

The gene calls are TRBV5-1 and TRBJ1-1, with D unresolved. This CDR3 region has 12 residues. V lost 1 base, J lost 3 bases, and 4 bases lay in between. Germline CDR1 is SGHRS and CDR2 is YFSETQ. CDR3 DNA: TGCGCCAGCAGCTTGAGGGACACTGAAGCTTTCTTT. Residues: CASSLRDTEAFF.

The V and J genes are TRBV12-5 and TRBJ1-3, with TRBD1 identical over 7 bases. V shed 6 bases and J 4 bases; nucleotides not matched to a gene: 9. CDR1 is LGHNT, CDR2 FRNRAP, per germline. The CDR3 runs 15 residues. CDR3 bases: TGTGCTAGTGGGTGGGACAGTCTACAAGGAAACACCATATATTTT. It codes for CASGWDSLQGNTIYF.

This chain links TRBV14 with TRBJ2-1, with D possibly being TRBD2 (6 bases). Trimming took 3 bases from V and 9 from J, leaving 15 bases between them. CDR1 and CDR2 (germline): SGHDN, FVKESK. CDR3 length: 14 amino acids. CDR3 sequence reads: CASSQLTLASEQFF. The CDR3 coding sequence is TGTGCCAGCAGCCAGTTGACACTAGCAAGTGAGCAGTTCTTC.

The chain couples TRBV19 to TRBJ2-5; no clear D gene. The V end lost 2 bases, the J end lost 8 bases, and 9 bases lay between the germline ends. The CDR3 has 12 residues. Germline V CDR1 and CDR2: LNHDA, SQIVND (reference sequence). The CDR3 protein is CASSITKGTQYF. CDR3 nucleotide sequence: TGTGCCAGTAGTATAACGAAGGGTACCCAGTACTTC.

V and J are TRBV5-4 and TRBJ2-1; D is uncertain. The V gene lost 2 bases and the J gene lost 3 bases, with 0 bases spanning the gap. Germline CDR1 SGHNT, CDR2 YYREEE (reference sequence). CDR3 length equals 11 residues. DNA of the CDR3: TGTGCCAGCAGCTTCTACAATGAGCAGTTCTTC. Residues: CASSFYNEQFF.

This chain connects TRBV18 to TRBJ1-5, with 10 bases aligning to TRBD1. The CDR3 length is 16 residues. Trimming took 3 bases from V and 1 from J; bases not matched to a gene: 3. Germline values: CDR1 KGHSH, CDR2 LQKENI. CDR3 region: CASSPRQGASNQPQHF. The CDR3, as DNA: TGTGCCAGCTCACCCCGACAGGGGGCAAGCAATCAGCCCCAGCATTTT.

There are a few counts of this clone. The rearrangement links TRBV4-1 to TRBJ2-7; D is possibly TRBD2 (5 bases). Per the germline V gene, CDR1 is MGHRA and CDR2 is YSYEKL. The CDR3 has 13 amino acids. The germline V and J ends were trimmed by 3 bases and 5 bases, with 11 bases remaining between them. The CDR3 nucleotides read TGCGCCAGCAGCCAGGGGTCCGGGGACGAGCAGTACTTC. Translated, it gives CASSQGSGDEQYF.

The chain uses TRBV15 and TRBJ2-5; 8 nucleotides agree with TRBD1. J gave up 5 bases and V 8 bases, and 7 bases lay outside the gene matches. CDR1 LNHNV and CDR2 YYDKDF come from the germline V gene (reference sequence). The CDR3 is made up of 13 amino acids. CDR3 in amino acids: CATGQGFQETQYF. DNA for the CDR3: TGTGCCACCGGACAGGGTTTTCAGGAGACCCAGTACTTC.